Reported below is one T cell receptor (beta chain). This entry comes from a study of shared clonotypes between healthy human individuals. Germline V lookup: CDR1 SGHDT, CDR2 YYEEEE. The CDR3 loop spans 17 amino acids. The protocol was immunoSEQ multiplex PCR, while the TCRdb copy is restricted to in-frame clones and leaves out a portion. The sample yields around 1,000,000 clones, 60% to 85% seen once. Input material: memory CD4+ T cells from PBMCs. Subset indicated: CD45RA-negative fraction. This clonotype was obtained from a man younger than 30 in good health. Some clones in this sample may be carry-over from other donors' samples. The V and J genes are TRBV5-6 and TRBJ2-5; perhaps D is TRBD1 or TRBD2 (6 bases each). The J call may not be correct, given that the DNA end is closer to TRBJ2-7. The CDR3 DNA sequence: TGTGCCAGCAGCTTGTGGGGGGACACCCGGAGCTCCTACGAGCAGTACTTC. It translates to CASSLWGDTRSSYEQYF.